What follows is one T cell receptor beta chain and its context. Its antigen is not known. A single base separates this from a much larger clone, so it may be a read error. Amplification of TCR beta CDR3 from genomic DNA used two-round multiplex PCR. Specific primers for each TRBV and TRBJ gene were what first-round PCR used. TCRdb re-analysed the multiplex PCR reads in MiXCR, keeping a single row per CDR3 protein. The repertoire holds tens of thousands of distinct CDR3 sequences, with about 41% as singletons. The germline V gene has CDR1 WSHSY and CDR2 SAAADI. V lost 0 bases and J 10 bases, leaving 14 bases between the germline ends. The CDR3 covers 14 residues. These data belong to a study of prognosis after radiotherapy for stage I lung cancer. General study findings and limits: Clone counts measured for unique TCRs fell after stereotactic body radiation therapy, median approximately 9,600 versus 7,200. Reportedly, metastasis status was linked to differences in TRBV and TRBJ usage frequencies.

The sequences come from PBMCs, collected before or after stereotactic body radiation therapy (not recorded which). This receptor was obtained from a donor of 50 years or more with non-small cell lung cancer. The chain uses TRBV10-2 and TRBJ2-3; TRBD1 might be the D (6 bases). The CDR3 DNA reads TGCGCCAGCAGTGAGTCAGGGAAGGGGGATGCGCAGTATTTT. Its translation is CASSESGKGDAQYF.